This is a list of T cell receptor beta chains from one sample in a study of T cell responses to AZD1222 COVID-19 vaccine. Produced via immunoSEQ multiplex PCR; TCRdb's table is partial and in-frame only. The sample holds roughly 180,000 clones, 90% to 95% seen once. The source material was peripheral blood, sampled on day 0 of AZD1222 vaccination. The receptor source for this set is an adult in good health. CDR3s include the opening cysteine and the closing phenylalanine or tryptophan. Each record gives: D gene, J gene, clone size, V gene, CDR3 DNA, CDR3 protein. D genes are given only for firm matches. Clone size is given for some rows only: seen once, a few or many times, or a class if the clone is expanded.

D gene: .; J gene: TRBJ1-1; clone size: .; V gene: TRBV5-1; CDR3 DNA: TGCGCCAGCAGCTTGGCGGCAGGGTTGGAAGCTTTCTTT; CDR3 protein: CASSLAAGLEAFF
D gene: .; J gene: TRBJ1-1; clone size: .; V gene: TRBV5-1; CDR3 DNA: TGCGCCAGCAGCTCTGGTAGAGGTTCGGGGTCTGAAGCTTTCTTT; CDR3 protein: CASSSGRGSGSEAFF
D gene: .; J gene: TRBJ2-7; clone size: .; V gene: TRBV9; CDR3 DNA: TGTGCCAGCAGCGTAGACGGCAGGTCAAGCTCCTACGAGCAGTACTTC; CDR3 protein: CASSVDGRSSSYEQYF
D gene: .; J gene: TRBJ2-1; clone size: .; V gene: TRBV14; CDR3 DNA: TGTGCCAGCAGCCAAGGTGCCGAGCTAGGTTCCTACAATGAGCAGTTCTTC; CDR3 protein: CASSQGAELGSYNEQFF
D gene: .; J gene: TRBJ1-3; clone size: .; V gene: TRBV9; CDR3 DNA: TGTGCCAGCAGCGTGGAGGACAGCTCTGGAAACACCATATATTTT; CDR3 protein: CASSVEDSSGNTIYF
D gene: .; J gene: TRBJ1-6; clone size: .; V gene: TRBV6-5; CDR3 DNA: TGTGCCAGCGAACGGGACCAAGGGTCACCCCTCCACTTT; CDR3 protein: CASERDQGSPLHF
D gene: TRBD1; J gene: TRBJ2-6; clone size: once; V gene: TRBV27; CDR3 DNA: TGTGCCAGCAGTTTTAGAGGGACAGGGGTAAGCTCTGGGGCCAACGTCCTGACTTTC; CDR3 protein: CASSFRGTGVSSGANVLTF
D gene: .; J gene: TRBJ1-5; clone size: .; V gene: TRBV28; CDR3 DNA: TGTGCCAGCAGTTTCCGGGGAGGAGATCAGCCCCAGCATTTT; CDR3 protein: CASSFRGGDQPQHF
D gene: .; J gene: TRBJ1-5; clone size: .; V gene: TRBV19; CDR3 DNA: TGTGCCAGTAGTATTAGGCCGATTTATCAGCCCCAGCATTTT; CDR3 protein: CASSIRPIYQPQHF
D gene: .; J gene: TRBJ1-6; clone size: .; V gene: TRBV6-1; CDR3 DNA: TGTGCCAGCAGTGAAGGTTACAGAAATTCACCCCTCCACTTT; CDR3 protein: CASSEGYRNSPLHF
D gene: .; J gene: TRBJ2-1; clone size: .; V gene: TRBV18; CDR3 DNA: TGTGCCAGCTCACCACCTGGGTCATCTCGGGCCATCAATGAGCAGTTCTTC; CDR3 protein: CASSPPGSSRAINEQFF
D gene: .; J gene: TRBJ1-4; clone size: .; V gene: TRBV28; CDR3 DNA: TGTGCCAGCAGTCCCATAGGGGGGTTCGAAGAAAAACTGTTTTTT; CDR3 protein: CASSPIGGFEEKLFF
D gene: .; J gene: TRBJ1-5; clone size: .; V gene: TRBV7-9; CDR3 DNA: TGTGCCAGCAGCTGGGGGCCTCAGGGGCCCCAGCATTTT; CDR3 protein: CASSWGPQGPQHF
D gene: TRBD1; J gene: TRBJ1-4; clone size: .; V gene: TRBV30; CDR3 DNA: TGTGCCTCTTCCCCGGTCAGGGGGATTAATGAAAAACTGTTTTTT; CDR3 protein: CASSPVRGINEKLFF
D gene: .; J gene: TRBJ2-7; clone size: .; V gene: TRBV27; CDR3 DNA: TGTGCCAGCAGTTTGTCCCTGGGGGACTACGAGCAGTACTTC; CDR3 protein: CASSLSLGDYEQYF
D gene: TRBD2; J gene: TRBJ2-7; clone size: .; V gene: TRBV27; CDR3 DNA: TGTGCCAGCAGTTTACTAGCGGGCCCCTCCTACGAGCAGTACTTC; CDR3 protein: CASSLLAGPSYEQYF
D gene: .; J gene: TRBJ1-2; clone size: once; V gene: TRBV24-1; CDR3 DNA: TGTGCCACCAGTGATTTCCAGGACGGCTACACCTTC; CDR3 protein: CATSDFQDGYTF
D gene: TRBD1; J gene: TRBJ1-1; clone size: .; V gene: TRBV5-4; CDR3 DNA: TGTGCCAGCAGCTACGGGGACAGGGTGGAAGCTTTCTTT; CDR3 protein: CASSYGDRVEAFF
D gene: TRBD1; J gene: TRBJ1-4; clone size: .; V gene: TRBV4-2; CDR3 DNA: TGTGCCAGCAGCCAAGATCGTCCAGGGGGCGCGGTTGAAAAACTGTTTTTT; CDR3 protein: CASSQDRPGGAVEKLFF
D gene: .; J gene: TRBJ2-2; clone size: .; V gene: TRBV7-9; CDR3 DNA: TGTGCCAAGGACCAACGGGCGGCAAGAGGCACCGGGGAGCTGTTTTTT; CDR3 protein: CAKDQRAARGTGELFF
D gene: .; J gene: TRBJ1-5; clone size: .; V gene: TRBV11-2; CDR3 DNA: TGTGCCAGCAGCCCCCGGAGCCGCGATCAGCCCCAGCATTTT; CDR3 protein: CASSPRSRDQPQHF
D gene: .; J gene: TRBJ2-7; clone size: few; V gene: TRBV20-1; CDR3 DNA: TGCAGTGCTAGTCGTGGCATCGGGGAGCAGTACTTC; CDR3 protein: CSASRGIGEQYF
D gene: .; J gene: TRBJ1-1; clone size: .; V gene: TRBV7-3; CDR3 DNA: TGTGCCAGCAGCTTAGGAGGACCTGGGGAAGCTTTCTTT; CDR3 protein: CASSLGGPGEAFF
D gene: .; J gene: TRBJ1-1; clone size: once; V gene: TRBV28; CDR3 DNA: TGTGCCAGCAGTAAGACAGGATATCTTGAAGCTTTCTTT; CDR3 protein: CASSKTGYLEAFF
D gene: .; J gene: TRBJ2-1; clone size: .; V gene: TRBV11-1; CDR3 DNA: TGTGCCAGCAGCTTTAGGAGAAGCTCCTACAATGAGCAGTTCTTC; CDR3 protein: CASSFRRSSYNEQFF
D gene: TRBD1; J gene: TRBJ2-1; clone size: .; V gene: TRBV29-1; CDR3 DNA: TGCAGCGTTGTGACAGGGGTGGACAATGAGCAGTTCTTC; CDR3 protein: CSVVTGVDNEQFF
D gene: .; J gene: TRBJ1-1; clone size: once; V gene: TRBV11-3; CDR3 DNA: TGTGCCAGCAGCTTATATGGGGGGGACACTGAAGCTTTCTTT; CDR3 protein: CASSLYGGDTEAFF
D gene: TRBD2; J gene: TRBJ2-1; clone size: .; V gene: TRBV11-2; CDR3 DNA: TGTGCCAGCAGCTTAGAGGCTAGCGGGAGGGGGAATGAGCAGTTCTTC; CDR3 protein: CASSLEASGRGNEQFF
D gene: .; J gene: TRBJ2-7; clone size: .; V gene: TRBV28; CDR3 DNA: TGTGCCAGCAGTTTATTGTACGAGCAGTACTTC; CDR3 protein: CASSLLYEQYF
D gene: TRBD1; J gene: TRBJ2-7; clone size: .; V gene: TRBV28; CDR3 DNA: TGTGCCACACTAAGGACAGGGGGCTCCTACGAGCAGTACTTC; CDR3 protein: CATLRTGGSYEQYF
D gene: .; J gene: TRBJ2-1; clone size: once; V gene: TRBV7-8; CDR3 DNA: TGTGCCAGCAGTTCGAGACGGGACAAACTTCTCGGTGAGCAGTTCTTC; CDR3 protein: CASSSRRDKLLGEQFF
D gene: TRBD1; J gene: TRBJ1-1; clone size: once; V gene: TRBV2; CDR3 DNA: TGTGCCAGCAGCCCGGACAGGGGCCTTAACACTGAAGCTTTCTTT; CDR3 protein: CASSPDRGLNTEAFF
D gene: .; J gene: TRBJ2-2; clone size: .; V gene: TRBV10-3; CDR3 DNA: TGTGCCATCAGTACCGAGATGCGTGACACCGGGGAGCTGTTTTTT; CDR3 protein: CAISTEMRDTGELFF
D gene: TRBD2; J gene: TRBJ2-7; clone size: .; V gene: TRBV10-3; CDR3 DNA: TGTGCCATCATGGCTAGCGGGAACTACGAGCAGTACTTC; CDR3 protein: CAIMASGNYEQYF
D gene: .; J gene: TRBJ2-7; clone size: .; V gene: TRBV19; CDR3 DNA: TGTGCCAGTAGTATTTCGGGCGACCTGTTTGAGCAGTACTTC; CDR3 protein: CASSISGDLFEQYF
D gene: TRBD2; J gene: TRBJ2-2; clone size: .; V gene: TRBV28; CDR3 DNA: TGTGCCAGCAGTTTACTTACTAGCGGGAGGGCCATTACCGGGGAGCTGTTTTTT; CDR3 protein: CASSLLTSGRAITGELFF
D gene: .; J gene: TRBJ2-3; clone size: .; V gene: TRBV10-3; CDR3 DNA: TGTGCCATCAGCCCCCCAGCCGGAAGAGATACGCAGTATTTT; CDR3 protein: CAISPPAGRDTQYF
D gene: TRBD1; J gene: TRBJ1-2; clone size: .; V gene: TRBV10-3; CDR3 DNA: TGTGCCATCAGTGGCCGGGACAGTTCCCACACCTACTATGGCTACACCTTC; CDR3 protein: CAISGRDSSHTYYGYTF
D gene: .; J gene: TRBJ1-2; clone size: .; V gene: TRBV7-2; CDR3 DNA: TGTGCCAGCAGCTGGAGGAGCAGATCTAACTATGGCTACACCTTC; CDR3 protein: CASSWRSRSNYGYTF
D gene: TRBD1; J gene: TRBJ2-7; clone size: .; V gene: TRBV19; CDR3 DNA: TGTGCCAGTAGCCTGGGACAGTCGACCTACGAGCAGTACTTC; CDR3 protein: CASSLGQSTYEQYF
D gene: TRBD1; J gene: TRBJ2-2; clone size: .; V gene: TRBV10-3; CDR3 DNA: TGTGCCATCAGTGAGCCTCAGGGGGCGAGCACCGGGGAGCTGTTTTTT; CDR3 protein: CAISEPQGASTGELFF
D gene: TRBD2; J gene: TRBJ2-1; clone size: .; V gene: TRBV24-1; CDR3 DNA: TGTGCCACCAGTGATCCAGGACTAGCGGGAGAGCGATACAATGAGCAGTTCTTC; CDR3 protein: CATSDPGLAGERYNEQFF
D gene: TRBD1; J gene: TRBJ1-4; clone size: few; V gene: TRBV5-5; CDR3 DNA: TGTGCCAGCAGCTTGGGGACAGGGGATGAAAAACTGTTTTTT; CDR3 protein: CASSLGTGDEKLFF
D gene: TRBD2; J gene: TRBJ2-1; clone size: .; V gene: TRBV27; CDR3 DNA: TGTGCCAGCATGGGTAGCGGGAGACCTTACAATGAGCAGTTCTTC; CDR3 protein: CASMGSGRPYNEQFF
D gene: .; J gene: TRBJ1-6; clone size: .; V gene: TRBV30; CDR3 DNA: TGTGCCTGGAGTAGGGACATAAATTCACCCCTCCACTTT; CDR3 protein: CAWSRDINSPLHF
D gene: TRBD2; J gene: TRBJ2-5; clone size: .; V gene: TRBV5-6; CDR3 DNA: TGTGCCAGCATCGTCAGCCGAGCGGGAGGGCCTGGGACCCAGTACTTC; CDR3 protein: CASIVSRAGGPGTQYF
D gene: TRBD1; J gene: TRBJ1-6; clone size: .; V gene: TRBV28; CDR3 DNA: TGTGCCAGCAGTTTATGGGCCGGGACAGGGATCGGTTCACCCCTCCACTTT; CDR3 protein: CASSLWAGTGIGSPLHF
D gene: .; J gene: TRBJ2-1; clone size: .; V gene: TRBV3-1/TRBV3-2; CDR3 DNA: TGTGCCAGCAGCCAAGATTTATATGGACAACCGCGCACACACTCCTACAATGAGCAGTTCTTC; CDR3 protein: CASSQDLYGQPRTHSYNEQFF
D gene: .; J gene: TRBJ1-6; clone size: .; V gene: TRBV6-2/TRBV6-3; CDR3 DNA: TGTGCCAGCAGTTACCAGAAGGGGAGCTCCTATAATTCACCCCTCCACTTT; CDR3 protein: CASSYQKGSSYNSPLHF
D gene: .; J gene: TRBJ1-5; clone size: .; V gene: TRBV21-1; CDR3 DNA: TGTGCCAGCAGCAAAGGGGGGTGGGGGTTGAGCAATCAGCCCCAGCATTTT; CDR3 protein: CASSKGGWGLSNQPQHF
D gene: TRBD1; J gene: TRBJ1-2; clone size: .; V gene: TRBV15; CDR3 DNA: TGTGCCACCAGCAGAGCACCCGTGGAGGGGGCCTACACCTTC; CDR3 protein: CATSRAPVEGAYTF
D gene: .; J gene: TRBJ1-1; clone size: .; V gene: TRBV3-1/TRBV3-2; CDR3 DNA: TGTGCCAGCAGCCTCGCTACCACCACTGAAGCTTTCTTT; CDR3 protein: CASSLATTTEAFF
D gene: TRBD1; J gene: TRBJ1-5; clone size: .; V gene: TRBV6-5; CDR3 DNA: TGTGCCAGCAGGACAGGGGGTAGCAATCAGCCCCAGCATTTT; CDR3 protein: CASRTGGSNQPQHF